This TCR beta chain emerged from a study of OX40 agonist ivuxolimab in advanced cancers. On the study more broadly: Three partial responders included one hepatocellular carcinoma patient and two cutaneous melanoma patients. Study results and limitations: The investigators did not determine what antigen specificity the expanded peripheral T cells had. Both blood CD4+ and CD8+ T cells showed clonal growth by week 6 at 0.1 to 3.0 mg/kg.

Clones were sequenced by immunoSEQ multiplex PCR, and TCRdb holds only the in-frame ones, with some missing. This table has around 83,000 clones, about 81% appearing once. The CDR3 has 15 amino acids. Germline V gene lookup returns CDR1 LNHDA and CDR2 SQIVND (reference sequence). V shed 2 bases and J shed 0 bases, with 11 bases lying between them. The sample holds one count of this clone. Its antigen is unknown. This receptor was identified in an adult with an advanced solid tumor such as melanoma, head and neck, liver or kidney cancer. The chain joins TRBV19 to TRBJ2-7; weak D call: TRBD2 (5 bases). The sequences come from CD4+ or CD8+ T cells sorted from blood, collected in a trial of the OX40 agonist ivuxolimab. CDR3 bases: TGTGCCAGTAGTATATGGATCGGGGACTCCTACGAGCAGTACTTC. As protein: CASSIWIGDSYEQYF.